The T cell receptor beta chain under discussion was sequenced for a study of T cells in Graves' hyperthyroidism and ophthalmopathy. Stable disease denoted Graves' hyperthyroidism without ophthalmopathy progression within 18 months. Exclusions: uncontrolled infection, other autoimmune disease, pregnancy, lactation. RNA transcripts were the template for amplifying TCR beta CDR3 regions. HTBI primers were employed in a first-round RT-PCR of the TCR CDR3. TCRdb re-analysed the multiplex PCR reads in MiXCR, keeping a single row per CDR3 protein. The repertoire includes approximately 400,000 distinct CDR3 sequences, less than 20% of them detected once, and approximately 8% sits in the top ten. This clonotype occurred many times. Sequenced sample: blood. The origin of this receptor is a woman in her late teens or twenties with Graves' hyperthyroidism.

CDR3 bases: TGTGCCAGCAGCTTGGGAACAGGGGAGACCCAGTACTTC. It encodes CASSLGTGETQYF. This chain joins TRBV5-6 and TRBJ2-5; possible D gene TRBD1, 6 bases. This CDR3 contains 13 residues. Germline assignment: CDR1 SGHDT and CDR2 YYEEEE. Between the trimmed V and J ends, which lost 0 bases and 5 bases, there was a span of 8 bases. The whole variable domain, remainder taken from reference TRBV5-6 and TRBJ2-5, is DAGVTQSPTHLIKTRGQQVTLRCSPKSGHDTVSWYQQALGQGPQFIFQYYEEEERQRGNFPDRFSGHQFPNYSSELNVNALLLGDSALYLCASSLGTGETQYFGPGTRLLVL.